This TCR beta chain derives from a study of blood T cells in healthy people across ages (dated by TCRdb to the mid-2010s). Turning to the overall study: In model experiments, template switching captured about one uniquely barcoded TCR beta cDNA molecule for every two T cells. Four age groups were formed from the donors: young (average approximately 16 years), middle-aged (roughly 38), aged (more than 55) and long-lived (roughly 81). Using deep sequencing normalized with unique cDNA molecular identifiers, the study measured how TCR beta repertoire diversity changes with age. For two donors (one aged 18 to 30 and one aged 80 or older), the study analyzed two additional independent replicas of 1 million unique cDNA reads from the same blood draw. To avoid experimental bias, donors of different ages were randomly spread across the sequencing lanes.

The donors were roughly 40 Caucasian individuals from Russia, aged 6 to 90 years, who were systemically healthy. Each donor gave about 11 milliliters of peripheral blood, drawn into EDTA-treated Vacutainer tubes. Ficoll-Paque density-gradient centrifugation was used to isolate PBMCs, with at least 6 million obtained per sample. Trizol reagent was used to extract total RNA from the PBMCs, yielding at least 5.5 micrograms per sample. For every donor, an aliquot of PBMCs went through flow cytometry to measure the percentages of naive CD45RAhigh/CD27high T cells. General findings and caveats noted by the study authors: Estimates of total diversity based on one million sequenced T cells were considered lower bounds and underestimates. The long-lived group showed more naive CD4+ T cells, fewer expanded clones and increased TCR diversity than the aged group, suggesting age selection. The percentage of naive T cells measured by flow cytometry correlated strongly with observed TCR beta diversity. Because profiling used bulk unsorted PBMCs, naive and antigen-experienced compartments could not be compared conclusively. As age increased, observed TCR beta diversity per million T cells dropped in a roughly linear way, and a significant reduction was already evident by age 40. Because donor CMV infection status was unknown, age-related changes in expanded clonotypes were potentially confounded.

Library preparation was by 5' RACE. Sequencing was performed on an Illumina HiSeq 2500. The second PCR ran for roughly 7 to 11 cycles and used a J-beta primer mix along with a sample-barcoded 5' primer. A unique molecular identifier was introduced onto each TCR beta cDNA molecule by a template-switch 5' adaptor carrying 12 random nucleotides. Each sample yielded at least 2.5 million CDR3-containing paired-end reads. First-strand cDNA was synthesized from all RNA with the Mint cDNA synthesis kit, primed by a TRBC-specific oligonucleotide. Following uracil-DNA glycosylase treatment, all cDNA underwent a first 18-cycle PCR with the universal primers M1SS and BC2_uni_R. In the paper's pipeline: Normalization of each sample was performed by random selection of 1 million high-quality reads, each carrying a distinct molecular identifier. Reads with shared molecular identifiers were discarded instead of being binned into consensus sequences. MiTCR, run with a Q25 quality threshold and the strictest error-elimination algorithm, handled CDR3 identification, clonotype clustering and error correction. A nonparametric unseen species model using Euler transformation provided a lower-bound estimate of total TCR beta diversity. The raw public reads went through TCRdb reprocessing: fastp at Q25, MiXCR clone calling, in-frame beta chains kept. Here each entry gathers all rows of one CDR3 protein and keeps the most common genes and DNA. Here the V and J calls rest on TCRdb's processing, not on the authors' analysis. Recorded for this sample are about 770,000 distinct CDR3 sequences; roughly 44% of them occurred a single time. The ten largest clonotypes hold about 19% of the sample.

This clonotype occurred a few times. It lacks a known antigen. Base qualities were left out, and no much larger clone turns up one base away. The CDR3 runs 13 residues from the cysteine to the phenylalanine. CDR3 DNA only is kept here, 39 bases in frame from base 1. Trimming takes 5 bases off V and 6 bases off J; junction bases not matched to a gene: 3. The CDR1 and CDR2 encoded by the germline V gene are SNHLY and FYNNEI. The rearranged segments are TRBV2 and TRBJ1-5; 8 nucleotides in the junction match TRBD1. This TCR derives from a man between 60 and 75 years old in good health. The specimen sequenced was blood. The nucleotides read TGTGCCAGCAGTACAGGGGGTAGTCAGCCCCAGCATTTT. Translated, this gives CASSTGGSQPQHF.